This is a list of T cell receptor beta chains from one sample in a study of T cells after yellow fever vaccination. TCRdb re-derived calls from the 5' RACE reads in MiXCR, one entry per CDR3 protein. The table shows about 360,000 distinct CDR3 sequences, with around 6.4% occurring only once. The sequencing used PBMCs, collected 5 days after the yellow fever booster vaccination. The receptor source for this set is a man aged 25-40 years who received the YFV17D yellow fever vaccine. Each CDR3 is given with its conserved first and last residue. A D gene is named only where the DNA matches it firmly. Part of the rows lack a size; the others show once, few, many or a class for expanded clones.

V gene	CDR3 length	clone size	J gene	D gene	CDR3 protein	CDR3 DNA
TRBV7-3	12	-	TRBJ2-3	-	CASSPGYDTQYF	TGTGCCAGCAGCCCCGGGTACGATACGCAGTATTTT
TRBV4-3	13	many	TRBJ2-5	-	CASSQALDETQYF	TGCGCCAGCAGCCAAGCCCTAGACGAGACCCAGTACTTC
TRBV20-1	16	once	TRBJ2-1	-	CSADEAGVAVHNEQFF	TGCAGTGCCGACGAGGCTGGTGTGGCCGTCCACAATGAGCAGTTCTTC
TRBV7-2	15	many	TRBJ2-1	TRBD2	CASSLMGTSSHEQFF	TGTGCCAGCAGCCTCATGGGGACTAGCTCGCATGAGCAGTTCTTC
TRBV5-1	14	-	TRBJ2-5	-	CASSPLAPEETQYF	TGCGCCAGCAGCCCTTTAGCGCCAGAAGAGACCCAGTACTTC
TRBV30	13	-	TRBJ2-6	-	CAREETGANVLTF	TGTGCCCGAGAAGAGACCGGGGCCAACGTCCTGACTTTC
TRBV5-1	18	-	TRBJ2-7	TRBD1	CASSGGPPPGTRGREQYF	TGCGCCAGCAGCGGGGGGCCGCCGCCGGGGACCAGGGGGCGCGAGCAGTACTTC
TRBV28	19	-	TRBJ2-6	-	CASSLRINPEHSGANVLTF	TGTGCCAGCAGTTTACGAATTAACCCTGAACACTCTGGGGCCAACGTCCTGACTTTC
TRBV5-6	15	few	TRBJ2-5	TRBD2	CASSDALAGQETQYF	TGTGCCAGCAGCGACGCACTAGCGGGACAAGAGACCCAGTACTTC
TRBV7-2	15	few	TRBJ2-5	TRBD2	CASSLTSGSPETQYF	TGTGCCAGCAGCTTGACTAGCGGGAGCCCAGAGACCCAGTACTTC
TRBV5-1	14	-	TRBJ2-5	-	CASSLLGKGETQYF	TGCGCCAGCAGCTTGCTCGGAAAGGGGGAGACCCAGTACTTC
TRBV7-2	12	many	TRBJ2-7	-	CASSSGPYEQYF	TGTGCCAGCAGCTCAGGACCCTACGAGCAGTACTTC
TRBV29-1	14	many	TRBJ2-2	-	CSVDGGGRAGELFF	TGCAGCGTTGATGGAGGGGGAAGGGCCGGGGAGCTGTTTTTT
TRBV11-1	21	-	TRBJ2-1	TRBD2	CASSFPPLSWREEGSYNEQFF	TGTGCCAGCAGCTTCCCCCCATTATCATGGCGGGAGGAGGGAAGCTACAATGAGCAGTTCTTC
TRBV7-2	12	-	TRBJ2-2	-	CASSRFTGELFF	TGTGCCAGCAGTAGATTTACCGGGGAGCTGTTTTTT
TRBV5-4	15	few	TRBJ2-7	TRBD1	CASSLEGQGVYEQYF	TGTGCCAGCAGCTTGGAGGGACAGGGGGTCTACGAGCAGTACTTC